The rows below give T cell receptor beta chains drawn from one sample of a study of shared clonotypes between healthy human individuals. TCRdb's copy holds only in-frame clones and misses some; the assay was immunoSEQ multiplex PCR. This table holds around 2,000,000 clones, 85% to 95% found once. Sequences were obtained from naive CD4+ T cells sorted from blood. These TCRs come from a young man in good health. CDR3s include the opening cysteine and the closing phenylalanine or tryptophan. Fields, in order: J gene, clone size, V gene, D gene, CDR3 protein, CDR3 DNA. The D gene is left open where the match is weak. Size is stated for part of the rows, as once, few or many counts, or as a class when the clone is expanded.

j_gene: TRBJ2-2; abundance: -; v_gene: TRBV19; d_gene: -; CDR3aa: CASMRSTMVLGELFF; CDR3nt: TGTGCCAGTATGAGGAGTACGATGGTGTTAGGGGAGCTGTTTTTT
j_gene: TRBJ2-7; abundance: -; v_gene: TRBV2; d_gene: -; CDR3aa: CASTDSYEQYF; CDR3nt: TGTGCCAGCACCGACTCCTACGAGCAGTACTTC
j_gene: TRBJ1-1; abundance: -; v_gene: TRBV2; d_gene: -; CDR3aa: CASSGEVNTEAFF; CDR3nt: TGTGCCAGCAGTGGGGAAGTGAACACTGAAGCTTTCTTT
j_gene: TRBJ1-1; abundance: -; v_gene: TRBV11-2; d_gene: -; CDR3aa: CASSLVSGTNTEAFF; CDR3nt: TGTGCCAGCAGCTTAGTGAGCGGGACCAACACTGAAGCTTTCTTT
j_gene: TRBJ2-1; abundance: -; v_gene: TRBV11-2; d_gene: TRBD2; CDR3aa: CASIRAGGPLYEQFF; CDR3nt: TGTGCCAGCATCCGAGCGGGAGGGCCTTTATATGAGCAGTTCTTC
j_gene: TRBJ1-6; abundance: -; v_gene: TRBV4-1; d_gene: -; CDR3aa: CASSRVVNSPLHF; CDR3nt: TGCGCCAGCAGCCGCGTAGTTAATTCACCCCTCCACTTT
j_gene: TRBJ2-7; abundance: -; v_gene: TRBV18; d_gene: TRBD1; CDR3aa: CASSPVGTGFYEQYF; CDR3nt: TGTGCCAGCTCACCCGTTGGGACAGGATTCTACGAGCAGTACTTC
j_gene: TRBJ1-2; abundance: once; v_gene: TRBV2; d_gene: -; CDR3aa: CASSDETAYYGYTF; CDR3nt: TGTGCCAGCAGTGACGAGACGGCCTACTATGGCTACACCTTC
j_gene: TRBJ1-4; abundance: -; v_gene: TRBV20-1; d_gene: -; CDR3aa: CSARTDEKLFF; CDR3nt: TGCAGTGCTCGGACGGATGAAAAACTGTTTTTT
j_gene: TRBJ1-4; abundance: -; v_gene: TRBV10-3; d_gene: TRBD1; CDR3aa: CAISDQGAYEKLFF; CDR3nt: TGTGCCATCAGTGACCAGGGGGCATATGAAAAACTGTTTTTT
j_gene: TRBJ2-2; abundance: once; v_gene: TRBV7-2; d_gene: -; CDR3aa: CASSLRFTGELFF; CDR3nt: TGTGCCAGCAGCTTACGGTTCACCGGGGAGCTGTTTTTT
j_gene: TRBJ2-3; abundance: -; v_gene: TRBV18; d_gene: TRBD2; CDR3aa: CASSPPQRGGEDTQYF; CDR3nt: TGTGCCAGCTCACCACCGCAACGGGGGGGTGAAGATACGCAGTATTTT
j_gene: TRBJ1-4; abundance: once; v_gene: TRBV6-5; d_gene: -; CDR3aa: CASGRSVGKLFF; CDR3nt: TGTGCCAGCGGGCGGTCTGTGGGAAAACTGTTTTTT
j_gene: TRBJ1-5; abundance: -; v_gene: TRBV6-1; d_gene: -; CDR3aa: CASSEGVGRGHQPQHF; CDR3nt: TGTGCCAGCAGTGAAGGGGTGGGAAGAGGGCATCAGCCCCAGCATTTT
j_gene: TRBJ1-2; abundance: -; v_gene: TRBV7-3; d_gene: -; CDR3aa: CASSSGPTNYGYTF; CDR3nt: TGTGCCAGCAGCTCGGGACCCACTAACTATGGCTACACCTTC
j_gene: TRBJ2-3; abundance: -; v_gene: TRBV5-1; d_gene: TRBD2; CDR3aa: CASSFGGRDTDTQYF; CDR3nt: TGCGCCAGCAGCTTTGGCGGGAGAGACACAGATACGCAGTATTTT
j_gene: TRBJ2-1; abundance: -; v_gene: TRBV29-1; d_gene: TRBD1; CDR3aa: CSVEGLDRVVYNEQFF; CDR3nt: TGCAGCGTCGAAGGGTTGGACAGGGTGGTCTACAATGAGCAGTTCTTC
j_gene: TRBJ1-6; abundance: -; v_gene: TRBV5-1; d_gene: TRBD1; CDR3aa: CASSLDRGLNSPLHF; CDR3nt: TGCGCCAGCAGCTTGGACAGGGGGCTCAATTCACCCCTCCACTTT
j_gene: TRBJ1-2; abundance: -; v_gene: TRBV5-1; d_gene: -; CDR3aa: CASSSSSYGYTF; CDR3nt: TGCGCCAGCAGTTCTTCTTCTTATGGCTACACCTTC
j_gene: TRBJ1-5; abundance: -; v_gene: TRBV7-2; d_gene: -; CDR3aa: CASSSEGLYSNQPQHF; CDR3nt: TGTGCCAGCAGCTCGGAAGGACTATATAGCAATCAGCCCCAGCATTTT
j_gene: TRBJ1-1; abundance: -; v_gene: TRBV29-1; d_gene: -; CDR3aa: CSVVGGDTEAFF; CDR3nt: TGCAGCGTTGTCGGGGGTGACACTGAAGCTTTCTTT
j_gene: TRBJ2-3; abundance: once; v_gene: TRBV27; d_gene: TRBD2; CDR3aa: CASSSGLLTSGEIPYF; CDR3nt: TGTGCCAGCAGTTCCGGCCTCCTGACTAGCGGGGAAATTCCGTATTTT
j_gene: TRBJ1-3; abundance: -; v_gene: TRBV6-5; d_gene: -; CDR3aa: CASSYVKPVSGNTIYF; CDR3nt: TGTGCCAGCAGTTACGTAAAGCCTGTCTCTGGAAACACCATATATTTT
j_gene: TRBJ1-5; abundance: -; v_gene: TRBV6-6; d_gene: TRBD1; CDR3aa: CASSYVRGGDQPQHF; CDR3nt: TGTGCCAGCAGTTATGTCAGGGGGGGAGATCAGCCCCAGCATTTT
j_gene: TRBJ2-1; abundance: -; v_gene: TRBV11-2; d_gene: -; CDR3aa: CASSLLVQGGFNEQFF; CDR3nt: TGTGCCAGCAGCTTATTAGTACAGGGAGGATTCAATGAGCAGTTCTTC
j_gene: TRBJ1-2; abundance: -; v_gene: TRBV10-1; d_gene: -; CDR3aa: CASSEEGERDFNRDGYTF; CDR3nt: TGCGCCAGCAGTGAAGAGGGGGAGAGGGATTTTAACAGGGATGGCTACACCTTC
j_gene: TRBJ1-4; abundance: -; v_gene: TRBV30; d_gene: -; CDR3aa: CAWSAGQVEKLFF; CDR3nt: TGTGCCTGGAGTGCTGGGCAGGTCGAAAAACTGTTTTTT
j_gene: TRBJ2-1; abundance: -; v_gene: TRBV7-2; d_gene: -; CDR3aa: CASSLETGQFF; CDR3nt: TGTGCCAGCAGCTTAGAAACGGGGCAGTTCTTC
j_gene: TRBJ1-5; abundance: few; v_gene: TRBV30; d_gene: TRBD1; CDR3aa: CAWSAASGGGQPQHF; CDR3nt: TGTGCCTGGAGTGCCGCGTCAGGGGGCGGACAGCCCCAGCATTTT